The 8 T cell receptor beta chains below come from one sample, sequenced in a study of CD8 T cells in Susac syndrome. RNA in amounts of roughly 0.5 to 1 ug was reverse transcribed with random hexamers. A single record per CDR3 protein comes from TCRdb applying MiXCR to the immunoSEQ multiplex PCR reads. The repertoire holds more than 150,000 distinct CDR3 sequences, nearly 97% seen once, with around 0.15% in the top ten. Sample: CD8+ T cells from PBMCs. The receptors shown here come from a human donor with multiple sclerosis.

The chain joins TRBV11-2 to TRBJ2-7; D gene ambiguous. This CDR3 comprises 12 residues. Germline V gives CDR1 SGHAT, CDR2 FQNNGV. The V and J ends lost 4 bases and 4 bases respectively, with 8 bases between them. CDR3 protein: CASSSALYEQYF. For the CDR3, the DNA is TGTGCCAGCAGCTCTGCCCTTTACGAGCAGTACTTC.

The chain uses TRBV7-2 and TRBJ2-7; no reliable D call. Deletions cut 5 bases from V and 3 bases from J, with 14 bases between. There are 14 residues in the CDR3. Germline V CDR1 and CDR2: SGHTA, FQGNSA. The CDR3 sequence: CASSVSDGYYEQYV. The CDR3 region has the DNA TGTGCCAGCAGCGTATCGGACGGATACTACGAGCAGTACGTC.

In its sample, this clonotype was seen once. The CDR3 protein is CSVRQGAAGELFF. CDR3 DNA: TGCAGCGTGCGGCAGGGGGCCGCCGGGGAGCTGTTTTTT. V is TRBV29-1 and J is TRBJ2-2; 8 bases are shared with TRBD1. Unmatched junction bases numbered 6, after V lost 6 bases and J lost 6 bases. The CDR3 covers 13 residues. CDR1 SQVTM and CDR2 ANQGSEA come from the germline V gene.

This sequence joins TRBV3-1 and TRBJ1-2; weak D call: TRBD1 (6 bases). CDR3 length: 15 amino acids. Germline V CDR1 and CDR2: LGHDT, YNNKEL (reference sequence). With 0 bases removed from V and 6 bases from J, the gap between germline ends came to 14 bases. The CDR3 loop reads CASSQDPTGNNGYTF. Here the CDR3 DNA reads TGTGCCAGCAGCCAAGATCCAACAGGGAATAATGGCTACACCTTC.

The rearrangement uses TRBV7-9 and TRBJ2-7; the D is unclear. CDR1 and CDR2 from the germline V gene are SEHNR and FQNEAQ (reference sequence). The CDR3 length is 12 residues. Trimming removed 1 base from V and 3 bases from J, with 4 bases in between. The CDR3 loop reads CASSLVFYEQYF. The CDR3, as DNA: TGTGCCAGCAGCTTAGTTTTCTACGAGCAGTACTTC. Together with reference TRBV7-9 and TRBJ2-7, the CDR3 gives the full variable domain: DTGVSQNPRHKITKRGQNVTFRCDPISEHNRLYWYRQTLGQGPEFLTYFQNEAQLEKSRLLSDRFSAERPKGSFSTLEIQRTEQGDSAMYLCASSLVFYEQYFGPGTRLTVT.

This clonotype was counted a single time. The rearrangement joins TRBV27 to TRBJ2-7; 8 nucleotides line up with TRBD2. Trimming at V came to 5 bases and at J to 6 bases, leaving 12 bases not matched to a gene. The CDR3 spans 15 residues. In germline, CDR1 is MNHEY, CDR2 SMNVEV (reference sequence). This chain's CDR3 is CASSPRGGGYGEQYF. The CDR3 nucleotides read TGTGCCAGCAGTCCTCGGGGGGGAGGGTACGGCGAGCAGTACTTC.

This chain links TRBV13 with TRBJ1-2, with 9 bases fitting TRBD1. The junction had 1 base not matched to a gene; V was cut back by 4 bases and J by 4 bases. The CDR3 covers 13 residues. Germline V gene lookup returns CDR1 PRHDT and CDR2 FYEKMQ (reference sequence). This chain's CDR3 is CASSSDRGYGYTF. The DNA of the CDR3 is TGTGCCAGCAGCTCGGACAGGGGCTATGGCTACACCTTC.

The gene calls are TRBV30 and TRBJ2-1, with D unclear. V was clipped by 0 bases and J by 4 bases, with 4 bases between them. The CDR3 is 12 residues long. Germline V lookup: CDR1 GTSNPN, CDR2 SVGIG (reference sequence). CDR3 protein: CAWSVRYNEQFF. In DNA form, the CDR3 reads TGTGCCTGGAGTGTACGATACAATGAGCAGTTCTTC.